This TCR beta chain was recorded in a study of shared clonotypes between healthy human individuals. PCR replicates performed on unsorted PBMC used approximately 320 ng DNA, some 30,000 T cell genomes. Sequenced by immunoSEQ multiplex PCR; TCRdb stores in-frame clones only, minus some. Counted here are some 500,000 clones, over 60% occurring once; the ten biggest clones make up around 12%. V was clipped by 2 bases and J by 2 bases, with 25 bases between them. This CDR3 contains 19 residues. The V gene's germline CDR1 is WSHSY and CDR2 SAAADI. Unsorted samples relied on tens of millions of PBMCs, which served as the source of genomic DNA.

The sample comprised PBMCs. This TCR came from a woman aged 40 to 50 in good health. Some clones in this sample may be carry-over from other donors' samples. The chain couples TRBV10-2 to TRBJ2-7; either TRBD1 or TRBD2 may fit D (6 bases each). CDR3 sequence (DNA): TGCGCCAGCAGTGAGACCCCTTGGAGGGGGATACGGCGCGCCTACGAGCAGTACTTC. Encoded protein: CASSETPWRGIRRAYEQYF.